This T cell receptor beta chain was identified during a study of T cell clones after liver transplantation. Across the study: Three of the eight recipients were HCV-positive; the rest had non-autoimmune, non-viral transplant indications. Whole-study findings and limits: Low donor cell numbers restricted donor-reactive repertoire measurement in two subjects. These preliminary findings come from unstandardized post-transplant sampling times.

Regarding this clone: Its antigen is unidentified.

CDR3 length: 15 amino acids. Germline V gene lookup returns CDR1 SGHAT and CDR2 FQNNGV. Trimming cost V 4 bases and J 3 bases, with 16 bases left between them. Profiled with immunoSEQ multiplex PCR; TCRdb holds only in-frame clones, not every one. Seen here are 40,000 to 55,000 clones, approximately 71% observed once, and the top ten hold 9.9%. The J gene is TRBJ2-7, the V gene TRBV11-2; D tentatively fits TRBD1 or TRBD2 (5 bases each). This TCR was sampled from a human patient who received a liver transplant. Some T cells could come from the graft donor. Source: CD4+ T cells from blood, taken less than 70 months after liver transplant. The CDR3 bases are TGTGCCAGCAGCTCTCACCGGGGCCGCATCTACGAGCAGTACTTC. Its translation: CASSSHRGRIYEQYF.